The T cell receptor beta chain under discussion was sequenced for a study of beta chain features in type 1 diabetes. On the study more broadly: Healthy donors and patients showed comparable age, gender and cell yields.

CDR1 LGHNA and CDR2 YNFKEQ come from the germline V gene. There are 17 residues in the CDR3. V lost 4 bases and J 4 bases, leaving 20 bases between the germline ends. Findings and limits, study-wide: Fewer insertions but more deletions were seen at VDJ junctions in type 1 diabetes patients. Type 1 diabetes patients had TCRB CDR3s that were shorter (moderately but significantly so) in all four CD4+ subsets.

Sorting of CD4+ naive, central memory, regulatory and stem cell-like memory cells was performed via CD45RO/CCR7/CD25/CD127/CD95/CD27. All of the isolated RNA was reverse transcribed, so expressed TCRB transcripts were sequenced. TCRdb's table, derived via immunoSEQ multiplex PCR, lists solely in-frame clones and lacks some. The table lists around 240,000 clones, 15% to 20% of them singletons, with 0.07% to 0.095% in the top ten. Worth noting for this clone: No antigen is known for it.

Input material: naive CD4+ T cells from blood. J is TRBJ2-1 and V is TRBV4-2, with D uncertain. The receptor was isolated from a man aged 25 to 45 with type 1 diabetes. The CDR3: CASSRSLGMLIYNEQFF. The CDR3 nucleotides read TGTGCCAGCAGCCGCTCCCTGGGCATGCTTATATACAATGAGCAGTTCTTC.